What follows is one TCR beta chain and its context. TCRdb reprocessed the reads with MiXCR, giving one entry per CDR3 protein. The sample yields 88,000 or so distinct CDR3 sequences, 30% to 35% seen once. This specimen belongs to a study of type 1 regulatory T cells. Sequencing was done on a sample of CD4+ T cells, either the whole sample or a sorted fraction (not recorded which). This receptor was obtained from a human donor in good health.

This CDR3 is CASSTRTSGYNEQFF. As DNA, the CDR3 is TGTGCCAGCAGTACGCGGACTAGCGGATACAATGAGCAGTTCTTC. V usage is TRBV6-2 or TRBV6-3 and J usage is TRBJ2-1; the match to TRBD2 covers 10 bases. CDR3 length equals 15 residues. Trimming removed 5 bases from V and 4 bases from J; junction bases left unmatched: 5. Germline CDR1 is MNHEY and CDR2 is SVGEGT.